This paragraph reports one T cell receptor (beta chain). Its specificity is not known. An end of the junction differs from the germline gene, which may be a read error. This sample stems from a study of T cells in localized non-small cell lung cancer. Study results and limitations: Uninvolved adjacent lung had more T cell clonality than any other tissue, topping tumor.

The protocol was immunoSEQ multiplex PCR, while the TCRdb copy is restricted to in-frame clones and leaves out a portion. The repertoire holds under 50,000 clones, with about 88% as singletons. The starting material was PBMCs, obtained before any cancer treatment. The sequence derives from a man aged 40-75 years with stage II lung adenocarcinoma.

The CDR3 DNA reads TGTGCCAGCACCCAAGGGGGGGCTTCACCCCTCCACTTT. This translates into CASTQGGASPLHF. The chain joins TRBV14 to TRBJ1-6, with D possibly TRBD1 on 6 matching bases. Germline CDR1 reads SGHDN; CDR2 reads FVKESK. The CDR3 sequence is 13 residues long.